This T cell receptor beta chain was recovered during a study of T cell responses to AZD1222 COVID-19 vaccine (dated by TCRdb to the early 2020s). Regarding the complete study: Because spike-specific TCR depth and breadth did not differ between the two schedules, AZD1222 recipients who got a second dose at roughly 4 weeks were pooled with those who got a second dose at roughly 12 weeks. Enrollment into the trials was organized by age into subgroups of 18-55, 56-69 and 70-plus years, and those subgroups contained 148, 28 and 57 TCR-sequenced participants, respectively. TCR sequencing was performed for roughly 240 trial participants, of whom some 200 were given two doses of AZD1222 and approximately 26 were given two doses of MenACWY control vaccine. Broad study findings and their caveats: Participants were mostly white British and included more females than males, and it was suggested by the authors that clonal diversity may have been underestimated. Vaccine-associated CD4 TCRs spanned the whole spike protein, with dominant responses in regions 160-218 and 743-854. The 56-69-year group was small, and its depth increase did not reach significance, likely because of low power. Reportedly, close to half of the unique spike-specific TCRs recognized epitopes lying outside the regions that are mutated in the B.1.351 and B.1.1.7 variants. Because no samples from the day 14 peak response were available, repertoires could be characterized only after the peak T cell response. Only a handful of AZD1222 recipients were SARS-CoV-2 seropositive at baseline, limiting conclusions about previously exposed vaccinees. Spike-specific TCR breadth and depth rose significantly after two AZD1222 doses compared with day 0 and with MenACWY recipients.

The CDR3 regions of human TCRbeta chains were analyzed by immunosequencing. The paper's processing steps were these. Repertoire TCRs were matched against a reference library of SARS-CoV-2-specific TCRs generated with the MIRA antigen-specificity platform. Breadth was defined as the fraction of unique TCRs that were SARS-CoV-2-associated, and depth was defined as the fraction of total T cells that were SARS-CoV-2-associated. Using the MIRA data, each spike-specific TCR was mapped to the spike region that the TCR reacts to and placed in a CD4 or CD8 class. Log10-transformed breadth and depth values were compared by one-way ANOVA with Sidak's multiple comparisons tests. Here the immuneACCESS table is served through TCRdb, limited to in-frame sequences with V and J called. Missing clones are a known gap in these copies; in checked studies unresolved V genes cover under half, and the rest lacks a known reason. V, J and clone size derive from that table, while D and trimming were established from the DNA sequence. The sample table shows 45,000 to 60,000 clones, and approximately 80% are seen once. Under 7.5% of the sample goes to the ten largest clones.

Explained via the paper, the time point label denotes: baseline before first vaccination. The vaccinee samples were drawn from two UK trials, COV001 and COV002, one of which was a single-blind randomized controlled phase 2/3 trial testing AZD1222 (ChAdOx1 nCoV-19) in healthy adults. Trial participant PBMC samples were collected at day 0 and day 28 after the second dose for TCRbeta chain sequencing. The trim is 0 bases for V and 1 base for J, with a gap of 7 bases between the germline ends. CDR1 and CDR2, looked up from the germline V gene, are MGHRA and YSYEKL. The CDR3, from cysteine to phenylalanine, totals 14 residues. The DNA shown is the 42-base CDR3, in frame from base 1. Points on this clone: Its binding antigen is unknown. There are no base qualities to consult, and no much larger clone falls within one base.

Recombination joined TRBV4-1 with TRBJ2-7; the D gene is not confidently resolved. This specimen consisted of peripheral blood, obtained on day 0 of AZD1222 vaccination. The clonotype was recovered from an adult in good health. CDR3 region: CASSQEWTSYEQYF. The DNA is TGCGCCAGCAGCCAAGAATGGACGTCCTACGAGCAGTACTTC.